Following are 8 T cell receptor beta chains from one sample sequenced in a study of response to subunit inactivated influenza vaccine (dated by TCRdb to 2016 to 2019). The library relied on RT-PCR. These reads were obtained on an Illumina HiSeq 2500. The public reads were reanalyzed by TCRdb: fastp trimming at Q25, MiXCR alignment, in-frame beta chains only. Rows with one shared CDR3 protein collapse into an entry with the most common genes and DNA. The sample includes approximately 570,000 distinct CDR3 sequences, with approximately 7.6% observed a single time. Jointly, the top ten make up 13% of the sample. Sequenced material: PBMCs from blood, taken less than 30 months after vaccination. The receptors were gathered from a man between 50 and 75 years old who received an inactivated influenza vaccine. Donor details come from another sample of the same person, matched by shared clones.

This chain joins TRBV15 and TRBJ2-3; no definite D call. The ends were cut back, 1 base at V and 4 bases at J, with 12 bases in the middle. Germline CDR1 and CDR2: LNHNV and YYDKDF (reference sequence). CDR3 length: 15 amino acids. CDR3 residues: CATSRGAGAADTQYF. For the CDR3, the DNA is TGTGCCACCAGCAGAGGGGCAGGCGCAGCAGATACGCAGTATTTT.

A few counts support this clonotype. The V call is TRBV2, the J call TRBJ2-7; 9 nucleotides line up with TRBD1. Germline V gene data show CDR1 as SNHLY and CDR2 as FYNNEI. This CDR3 spans 12 amino acids. The J segment lost 9 bases and the V segment lost 5 bases, leaving 5 bases of the junction unmatched. The CDR3 DNA reads TGTGCCAGCAGTTTGGACAGGGGATGGCAGTACTTC. As protein: CASSLDRGWQYF.

The chain couples TRBV15 to TRBJ2-3; either TRBD1 or TRBD2 may supply D (5 bases each). Looked up from germline, CDR1 is LNHNV and CDR2 is YYDKDF (reference sequence). The CDR3 covers 16 residues. V lost 1 base and J lost 0, with 11 bases in between. The CDR3 DNA is TGTGCCACCAGCAGAGGGGGGATATCTAGCACAGATACGCAGTATTTT. Translating gives CATSRGGISSTDTQYF.

This chain links TRBV20-1 with TRBJ1-2; no definite D call. V lost 6 bases to trimming and J lost 8 bases, with 19 bases between them. The CDR3 extends over 13 amino acids. Germline V gene data show CDR1 as DFQATT and CDR2 as SNEGSKA (reference sequence). In nucleotides, the CDR3 is TGCAGTGCATCTAGGGAGGCGACCAAGGGCTACACCTTC. Its protein is CSASREATKGYTF.

This clonotype has ten or more counts. The rearrangement uses TRBV4-1 and TRBJ1-5; possibly TRBD1 for D (5 bases). This CDR3 region has 14 residues. V was clipped by 4 bases and J by 1 base, with 8 bases between them. The V gene's germline CDR1 is MGHRA and CDR2 YSYEKL. DNA for the CDR3: TGCGCCAGCAGCCCCGGACACAGCAATCAGCCCCAGCATTTT. It is translated as CASSPGHSNQPQHF.

This clonotype was counted ten times or more. The V call is TRBV9, the J call TRBJ2-3; D possibly matches TRBD1 or TRBD2 (6 bases each). The CDR3 contains 16 residues. V was cut by 0 bases and J by 5 bases, with 16 bases left in between. CDR1 is SGDLS and CDR2 is YYNGEE in the germline V gene. The CDR3 sequence is CASSVDWGAQVDTQYF. The CDR3 bases are TGTGCCAGCAGCGTAGACTGGGGGGCGCAGGTAGATACGCAGTATTTT.

This clonotype was seen only a few times. The J gene is TRBJ1-4, the V gene TRBV4-3; D is unresolved. In germline, CDR1 is LGHNA, CDR2 YSLEER. The CDR3 runs to 15 residues. V dropped 0 bases and J dropped 6 bases, with 11 bases sitting between them. CDR3 loop: CASSQDRVWDEKLFF. The CDR3 DNA follows: TGCGCCAGCAGCCAAGACAGAGTTTGGGATGAAAAACTGTTTTTT.

This clonotype was recorded many times. The gene calls are TRBV29-1 and TRBJ2-5, with D perhaps TRBD1 (6 bases). Per the germline V gene, CDR1 is SQVTM and CDR2 is ANQGSEA. V lost 7 bases and J lost 1, with 13 bases in between. The CDR3 loop spans 13 amino acids. This CDR3 is CSAAGDAQETQYF. CDR3 bases: TGCAGCGCGGCAGGGGACGCCCAAGAGACCCAGTACTTC. Using reference TRBV29-1 and TRBJ2-5 for the parts outside the CDR3, the full variable domain is SAVISQKPSRDICQRGTSLTIQCQVDSQVTMMFWYRQQPGQSLTLIATANQGSEATYESGFVIDKFPISRPNLTFSTLTVSNMSPEDSSIYLCSAAGDAQETQYFGPGTRLLVL.